The T cell receptor beta chain described here comes from a study of breast tumors, draining lymph nodes, adjacent tissues. Whole-study findings and limits: Findings are consistent with lymph node origin and intratumoral expansion of most tumor T cells. Tumors had less TCR diversity than lymph nodes, more than nontumor tissue. The lymph node origin of tumor T cells was framed as consistent with a hypothesis, not demonstrated. Tumor and nontumor repertoires were significantly more similar in luminal-like than in basal-like breast cancer.

TCRdb analysed the multiplex PCR reads with MiXCR anew, one entry per CDR3 protein. The top ten clones hold 1% to 1.5% of a sample with 85,000 to 130,000 distinct CDR3 sequences, less than 25% of them seen once. Looked up from germline, CDR1 is SNHLY and CDR2 is FYNNEI. The CDR3 loop spans 12 amino acids. V was shortened by 5 bases and J by 8 bases, with 12 bases between the two germline ends. This clonotype was picked up many times. What it recognizes is unknown. Samples came from axillary lymph nodes draining the breast cancer. This sequence was found in a female donor with breast cancer. Some clones in this sample may be carry-over from other donors' samples. J is TRBJ1-2 and V is TRBV2; D uncertain. The specimen sequenced was axillary lymph node tissue. The CDR3, as DNA: TGTGCCAGCAGTTTTGAGCCGGGAGGCTACACCTTC. Residues: CASSFEPGGYTF.